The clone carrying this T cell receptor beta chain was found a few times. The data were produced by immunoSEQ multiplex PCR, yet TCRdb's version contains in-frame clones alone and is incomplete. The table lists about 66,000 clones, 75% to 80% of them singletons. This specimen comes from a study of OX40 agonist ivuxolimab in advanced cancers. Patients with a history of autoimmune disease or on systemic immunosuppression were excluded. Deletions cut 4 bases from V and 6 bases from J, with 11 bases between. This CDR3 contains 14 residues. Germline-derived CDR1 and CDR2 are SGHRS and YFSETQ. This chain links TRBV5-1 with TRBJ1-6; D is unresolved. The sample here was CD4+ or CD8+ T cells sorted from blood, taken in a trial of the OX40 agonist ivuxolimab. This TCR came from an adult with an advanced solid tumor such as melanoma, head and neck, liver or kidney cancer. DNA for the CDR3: TGCGCCAGCAGCCAAGGTGTGGGTAATTCACCCCTCCACTTT. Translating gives CASSQGVGNSPLHF. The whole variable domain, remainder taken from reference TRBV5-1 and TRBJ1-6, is KAGVTQTPRYLIKTRGQQVTLSCSPISGHRSVSWYQQTPGQGLQFLFEYFSETQRNKGNFPGRFSGRQFSNSRSEMNVSTLELGDSALYLCASSQGVGNSPLHFGNGTRLTVT.